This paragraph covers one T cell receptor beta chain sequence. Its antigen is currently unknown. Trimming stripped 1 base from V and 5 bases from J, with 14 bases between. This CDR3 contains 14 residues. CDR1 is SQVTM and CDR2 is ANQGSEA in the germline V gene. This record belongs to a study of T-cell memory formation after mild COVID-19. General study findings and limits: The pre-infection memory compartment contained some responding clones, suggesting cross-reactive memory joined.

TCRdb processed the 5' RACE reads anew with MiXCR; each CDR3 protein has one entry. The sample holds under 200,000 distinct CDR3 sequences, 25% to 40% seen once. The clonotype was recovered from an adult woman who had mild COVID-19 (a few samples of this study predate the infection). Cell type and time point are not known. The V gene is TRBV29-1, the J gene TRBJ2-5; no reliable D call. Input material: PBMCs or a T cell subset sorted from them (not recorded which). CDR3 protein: CSVEAVSDEETQYF. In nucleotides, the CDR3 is TGCAGCGTTGAAGCGGTCAGTGATGAGGAGACCCAGTACTTC.